This entry describes one T cell receptor (beta chain). Its antigen remains unidentified. The data were obtained in a study of response to subunit inactivated influenza vaccine. V trimming: 4 bases; J trimming: 4 bases; junction bases outside the gene matches: 13. Germline assignment: CDR1 KGHDR and CDR2 SFDVKD. The CDR3 sequence is 18 residues long. One entry per CDR3 protein results from TCRdb running MiXCR on the RT-PCR reads. This sample has 650,000 or so distinct CDR3 sequences, with approximately 14% found just once. Findings and caveats of the study: T cells newly recruited by each seasonal influenza vaccination are few, the authors suggested.

Sequenced here: PBMCs from blood, sampled approximately 15 days before vaccination. The V call is TRBV24-1, the J call TRBJ2-3, with 10 bases identical to TRBD1. This clonotype was sampled from a man aged 45-60 years who received an inactivated influenza vaccine. The CDR3 here is CATSDPSLGQGKPDTQYF. Written as DNA, the CDR3 is TGTGCCACCAGTGACCCTTCCTTGGGACAGGGGAAACCAGATACGCAGTATTTT.